The present TCR beta chain was sequenced within a study of T cells after yellow fever vaccination. Synthesis of TCR cDNA relied on 5'RACE template switching, which attached a universal primer site and UMIs. In TCRdb, the 5' RACE reads were re-called with MiXCR into one record per CDR3 protein. The sample includes some 240,000 distinct CDR3 sequences, approximately 3.2% of them seen just once. In its sample, this clonotype was seen a few times. CDR3 length: 13 amino acids. This clonotype was sampled from a man aged 18 to 35 who received the YFV17D yellow fever vaccine. The chain combines TRBV3-2 with TRBJ1-2; the table's D call TRBD1 went unverified against the DNA. TRBV3-2 is labeled a pseudogene. Sequencing used CD4+ T cells sorted from PBMCs, obtained 10 days after the yellow fever booster vaccination. CDR3 sequence: CASSQGGDRHYTF. CDR3 sequence (DNA): TGTGCCAGCAGCCAAGGGGGGGACAGGCACTACACCTTC.